The entry below gives a single TCR beta chain sequence along with its context. The antigen remains unidentified. The data belong to a study of shared clonotypes between healthy human individuals. Study conclusions and caveats: For naive CD4 cells, around 5% of clonotypes were shared across a few donors.

Replicate PCRs from sorted subsets contained around 200 ng DNA, which is 29,000 or so T cell genomes. Repertoires were generated with immunoSEQ multiplex PCR, while TCRdb's copy carries only in-frame clones and drops some. The top ten hold approximately 0.9% of the sample, which has around 990,000 clones, 70% to 80% seen once. The CDR3 is 14 amino acids. The germline V gene has CDR1 WSHSY and CDR2 SAAADI. Trimming removed 5 bases at V and 0 bases at J, with 8 bases between. Specimen: memory CD4+ T cells from PBMCs. Subset noted: CD45RA-negative fraction. The chain employs TRBV10-2 and TRBJ1-5; D remains unclear. The TCR sequence derives from a man younger than 30 in good health. Some clones in this sample may be carry-over from other donors' samples. In nucleotides, the CDR3 is TGCGCCAGCAGTACATCGAATAGCAATCAGCCCCAGCATTTT. This translates into CASSTSNSNQPQHF.